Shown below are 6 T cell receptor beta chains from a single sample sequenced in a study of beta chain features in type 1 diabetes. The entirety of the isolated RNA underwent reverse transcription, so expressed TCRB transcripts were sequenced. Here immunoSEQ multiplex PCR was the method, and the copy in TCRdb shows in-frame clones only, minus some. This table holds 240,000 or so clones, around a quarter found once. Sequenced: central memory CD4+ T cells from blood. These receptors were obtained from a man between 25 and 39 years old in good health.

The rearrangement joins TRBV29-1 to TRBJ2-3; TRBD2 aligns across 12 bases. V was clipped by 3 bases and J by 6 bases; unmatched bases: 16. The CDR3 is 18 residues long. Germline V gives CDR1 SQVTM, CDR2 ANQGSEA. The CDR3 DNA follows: TGCAGCGTTGAGGCCCTAGCGGGAGGGCTCCGGGGTTTCGATACGCAGTATTTT. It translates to CSVEALAGGLRGFDTQYF.

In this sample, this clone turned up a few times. CDR3 coding DNA: TGTGCCAGCAGCCAATTACTAGCCCATACGGAGCAGTTCTTC. Protein sequence: CASSQLLAHTEQFF. The chain couples TRBV7-8 to TRBJ2-1, with TRBD2 as a possible D gene (6 bases). V gave up 5 bases and J gave up 10 bases, with 18 bases separating them. The germline gives CDR1 SGHVS, CDR2 FQNEAQ. The CDR3 is made up of 14 amino acids. The full variable domain, in which reference TRBV7-8 and TRBJ2-1 provide the parts outside the CDR3, is GAGVSQSPRYKVAKRGQDVALRCDPISGHVSLFWYQQALGQGPEFLTYFQNEAQLDKSGLPSDRFFAERPEGSVSTLKIQRTQQEDSAVYLCASSQLLAHTEQFFGPGTRLTVL.

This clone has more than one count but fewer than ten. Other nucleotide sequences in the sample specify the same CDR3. Written as DNA, the CDR3 is TGCAGCGCCAGACAGGGGTTGAACACTGAAGCTTTCTTT. It translates to CSARQGLNTEAFF. This chain connects TRBV29-1 to TRBJ1-1; 8 bases are a match to TRBD1. CDR3 length: 13 amino acids. CDR1 is SQVTM, CDR2 ANQGSEA, per germline. V shed 7 bases and J 0 bases; nucleotides not matched to a gene: 4.

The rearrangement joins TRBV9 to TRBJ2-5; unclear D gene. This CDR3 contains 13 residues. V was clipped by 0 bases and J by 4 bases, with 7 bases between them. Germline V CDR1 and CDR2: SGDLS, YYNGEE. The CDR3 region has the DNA TGTGCCAGCAGCGTAGACGGGTCAGAGACCCAGTACTTC. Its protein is CASSVDGSETQYF.

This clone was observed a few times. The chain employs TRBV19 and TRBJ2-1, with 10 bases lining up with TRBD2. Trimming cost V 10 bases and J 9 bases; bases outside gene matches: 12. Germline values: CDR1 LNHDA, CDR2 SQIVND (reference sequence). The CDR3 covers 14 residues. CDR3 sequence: CATRESGRAPEQFF. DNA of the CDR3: TGTGCCACCCGAGAGAGCGGGAGGGCCCCTGAGCAGTTCTTC.

The CDR3 DNA reads as TGTGCCACCTCTCCAGGGCTGAATATGAAAGCCTATGGCTACACCTTC. This encodes CATSPGLNMKAYGYTF. The rearrangement joins TRBV15 to TRBJ1-2, with D possibly matching TRBD1 (5 bases). The CDR3 runs 16 residues. Germline loops: CDR1 LNHNV, CDR2 YYDKDF (reference sequence). The germline V and J ends were trimmed by 8 bases and 4 bases, with 23 bases remaining between them.